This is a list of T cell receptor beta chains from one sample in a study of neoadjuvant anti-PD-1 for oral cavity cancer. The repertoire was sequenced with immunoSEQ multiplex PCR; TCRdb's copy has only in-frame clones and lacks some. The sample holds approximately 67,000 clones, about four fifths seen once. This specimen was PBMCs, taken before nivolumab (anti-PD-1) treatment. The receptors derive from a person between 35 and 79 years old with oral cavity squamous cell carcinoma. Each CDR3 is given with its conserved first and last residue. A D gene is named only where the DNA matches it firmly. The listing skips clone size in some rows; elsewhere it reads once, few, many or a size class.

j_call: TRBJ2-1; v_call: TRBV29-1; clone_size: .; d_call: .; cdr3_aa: CSTKRDEQFF; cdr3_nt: TGCAGCACAAAGCGAGACGAGCAGTTCTTC
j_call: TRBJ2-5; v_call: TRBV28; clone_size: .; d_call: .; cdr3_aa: CASSLHYQGTGETQYF; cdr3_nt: TGTGCCAGCAGTCTCCATTATCAGGGGACGGGGGAGACCCAGTACTTC
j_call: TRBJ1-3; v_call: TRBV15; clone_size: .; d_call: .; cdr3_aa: CATSRGVEGDTIYF; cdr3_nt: TGTGCCACCAGCAGGGGTGTGGAGGGTGACACCATATATTTT
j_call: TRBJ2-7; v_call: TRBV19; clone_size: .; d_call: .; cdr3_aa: CASSVGSTYEQYF; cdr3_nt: TGTGCCAGTAGTGTCGGCTCGACCTACGAGCAGTACTTC
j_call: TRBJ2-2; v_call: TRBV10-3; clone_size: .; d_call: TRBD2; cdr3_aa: CAISGLAGANTGELFF; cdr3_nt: TGTGCCATCAGCGGACTAGCGGGAGCGAACACCGGGGAGCTGTTTTTT
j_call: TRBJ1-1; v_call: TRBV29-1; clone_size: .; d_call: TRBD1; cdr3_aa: CSVRGQGNTEAFF; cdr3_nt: TGCAGCGTGCGCGGACAGGGCAACACTGAAGCTTTCTTT
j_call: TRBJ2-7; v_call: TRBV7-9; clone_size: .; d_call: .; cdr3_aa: CASSSPSTQGYEQYF; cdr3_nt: TGTGCCAGCAGCTCCCCTTCGACCCAGGGGTACGAGCAGTACTTC
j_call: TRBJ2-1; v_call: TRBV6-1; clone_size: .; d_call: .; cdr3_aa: CASSESPGTVWFF; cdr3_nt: TGTGCCAGCAGTGAATCCCCCGGGACCGTGTGGTTCTTC
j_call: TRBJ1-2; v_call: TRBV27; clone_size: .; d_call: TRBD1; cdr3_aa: CASSFGDRTLTNYGYTF; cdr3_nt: TGTGCCAGCAGTTTTGGGGACAGAACCTTGACTAACTATGGCTACACCTTC
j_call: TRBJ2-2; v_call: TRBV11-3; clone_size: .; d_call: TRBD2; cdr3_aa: CASSLSVSGRASTGELFF; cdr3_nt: TGTGCCAGCAGCTTAAGCGTCAGCGGGAGGGCCTCCACCGGGGAGCTGTTTTTT
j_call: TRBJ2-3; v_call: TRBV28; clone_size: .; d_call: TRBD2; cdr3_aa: CASSSWGLADRTDTQYF; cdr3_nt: TGTGCCAGCAGTTCATGGGGACTAGCGGACCGCACAGATACGCAGTATTTT
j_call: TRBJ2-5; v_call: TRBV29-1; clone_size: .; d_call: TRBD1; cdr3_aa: CSVVGTDYETQYF; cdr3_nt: TGCAGCGTAGTGGGGACAGACTACGAGACCCAGTACTTC
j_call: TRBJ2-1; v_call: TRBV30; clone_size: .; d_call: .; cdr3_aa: CAWSPTGINEQFF; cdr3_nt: TGTGCCTGGAGCCCCACAGGGATCAATGAGCAGTTCTTC
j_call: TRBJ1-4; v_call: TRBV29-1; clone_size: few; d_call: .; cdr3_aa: CSVGDSAGEKLFF; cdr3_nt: TGCAGCGTTGGGGACTCGGCGGGAGAAAAACTGTTTTTT
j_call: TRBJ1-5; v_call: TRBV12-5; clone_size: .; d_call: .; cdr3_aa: CASGLEGVGLGPQHF; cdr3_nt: TGTGCTAGTGGTTTGGAAGGGGTGGGGTTGGGGCCCCAGCATTTT
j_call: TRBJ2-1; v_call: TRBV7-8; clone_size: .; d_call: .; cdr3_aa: CASSGQGGNEQFF; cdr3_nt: TGTGCCAGCAGCGGCCAGGGCGGCAATGAGCAGTTCTTC
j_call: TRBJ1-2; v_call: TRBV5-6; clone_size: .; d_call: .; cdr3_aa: CASSFWGGGYTF; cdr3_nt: TGTGCCAGCAGCTTTTGGGGTGGCGGCTACACCTTC
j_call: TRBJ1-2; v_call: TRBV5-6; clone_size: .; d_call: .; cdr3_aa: CASSFARAPFYGYTF; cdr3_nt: TGTGCCAGCAGCTTTGCCCGGGCACCGTTCTATGGCTACACCTTC
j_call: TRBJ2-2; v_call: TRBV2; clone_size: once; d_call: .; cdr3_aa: CASSEQAGNTGELFF; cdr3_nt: TGTGCCAGCAGTGAACAGGCAGGCAACACCGGGGAGCTGTTTTTT
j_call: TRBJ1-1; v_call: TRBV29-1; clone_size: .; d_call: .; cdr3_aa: CSVEMLVNTEAFF; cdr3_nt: TGCAGCGTTGAGATGTTGGTGAACACTGAAGCTTTCTTT
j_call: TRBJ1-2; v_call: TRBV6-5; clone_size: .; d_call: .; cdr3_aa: CASRPGPLYGYTF; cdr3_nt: TGTGCCAGCAGACCGGGACCCCTATATGGCTACACCTTC
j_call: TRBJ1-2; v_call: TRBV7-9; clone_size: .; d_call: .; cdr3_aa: CASSPESRTANYGYTF; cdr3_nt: TGTGCCAGCAGCCCCGAGTCGCGGACAGCTAACTATGGCTACACCTTC
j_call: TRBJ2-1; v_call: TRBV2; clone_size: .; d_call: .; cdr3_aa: CASSNTDSQEQFF; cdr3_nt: TGTGCCAGCAGTAATACGGACTCCCAAGAGCAGTTCTTC
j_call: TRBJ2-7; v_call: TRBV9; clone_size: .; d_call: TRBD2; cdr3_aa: CASSALAGGYEQYF; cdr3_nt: TGTGCCAGCAGCGCCCTAGCGGGAGGCTACGAGCAGTACTTC